The 4 T cell receptor beta chains in this list originate from one sample, sequenced in a study of tumor-infiltrating lymphocytes in primary liver carcinoma. The template, around 540 ng total RNA, yielded TCR beta cDNA made with a constant-region primer. Three nested multiplex PCR rounds, a slightly modified ARM-PCR, produced the libraries for TCR beta. TRBV1-TRBV30 forward and Cbeta reverse primers drove the first two roughly 10-cycle rounds. TCRdb reprocessed the multiplex PCR reads via MiXCR and lists one record per CDR3 protein. The top ten hold under 8.5% of the sample, which has 310,000 or so distinct CDR3 sequences, less than 70% seen once. Unsorted whole blood served as the source of blood RNA, and germline DNA was extracted as well. The material sequenced was peripheral blood. The receptors originated from a man aged 40-49 years with primary liver carcinoma and hepatitis B virus infection.

This clonotype was counted ten times or more. The chain recombines TRBV11-2 with TRBJ2-1; 8 positions match TRBD1. This CDR3 region has 19 residues. With V trimmed by 5 bases and J by 4 bases, 19 bases remained unmatched. CDR1 SGHAT and CDR2 FQNNGV come from the germline V gene. CDR3 residues: CASSRRTAGGSRRYNEQFF. The CDR3 nucleotides are TGTGCCAGCAGCCGCCGGACGGCAGGGGGCTCTAGAAGATACAATGAGCAGTTCTTC.

Comments on this clonotype: No conserved phenylalanine or tryptophan ends this CDR3, so it is likely a read error. The V and J genes are TRBV29-1 and TRBJ2-5, with D maybe TRBD2 (5 bases). The germline gives CDR1 SQVTM, CDR2 ANQGSEA. This CDR3 is 12 amino acids long. CDR3 protein: CSVEARAGTQYY. The CDR3 DNA reads TGTAGCGTCGAGGCACGGGCTGGGACCCAGTACTAC.

The rearrangement links TRBV11-1 to TRBJ2-7; TRBD1 agrees at 10 bases. J was trimmed by 7 bases and V by 8 bases; bases with no gene match: 17. CDR3 length equals 16 residues. CDR1 and CDR2 (germline): SGHAT, FQDESV (reference sequence). DNA for the CDR3: TGTGCCAGCGGCCAAATCGGGACAGGGGCTTTGAAGGAGCAGTACTTC. Its protein product is CASGQIGTGALKEQYF.

About this clonotype itself: At one end, the junction sequence differs from germline, possibly due to a read error. This chain joins TRBV11-2 and TRBJ2-7, with D possibly called TRBD1 or TRBD2 (5 bases each). This CDR3 has 15 residues. From germline, CDR1 is SGHAT and CDR2 FQNNGV. The CDR3 is CANSPEGISSYKQYF. For the CDR3, the DNA is TGTGCCAATAGCCCAGAGGGGATTAGCTCCTACAAGCAGTACTTC. Combining the CDR3 with reference TRBV11-2 and TRBJ2-7 gives the whole variable domain EAGVAQSPRYKIIEKRQSVAFWCNPISGHATLYWYQQILGQGPKLLIQFQNNGVVDDSQLPKDRFSAERLKGVDSTLKIQPAKLEDSAVYLCANSPEGISSYKQYFGPGTRLTVT.